This TCR beta chain was sequenced during a study of shared T cell receptors in the human thymus. Data came from immunoSEQ multiplex PCR; TCRdb stores just in-frame clones and leaves some out. Found here are about 380,000 clones, 85% to 95% of them singletons; the top ten hold approximately 0.02%. The CDR3 extends over 14 amino acids. J lost 7 bases, V lost 3 bases, and 10 bases had no gene match. Germline CDR1 SGDLS, CDR2 YYNGEE. The V and J genes are TRBV9 and TRBJ2-7; 7 bases are shared with TRBD1. Sequencing was carried out using thymocytes. This clonotype was sampled from a human donor. CDR3 sequence (DNA): TGTGCCAGCAGCGGACGTGACAGGGCAAGGGAGCAGTACTTC. Amino acid sequence: CASSGRDRAREQYF. The variable domain in full, with the rest retrieved from reference TRBV9 and TRBJ2-7, is DSGVTQTPKHLITATGQRVTLRCSPRSGDLSVYWYQQSLDQGLQFLIQYYNGEERAKGNILERFSAQQFPDLHSELNLSSLELGDSALYFCASSGRDRAREQYFGPGTRLTVT.